The clone carrying this T cell receptor beta chain came up once. Sequencing was performed with immunoSEQ multiplex PCR; in TCRdb, only in-frame clones are kept and a portion is missing. The sample consists of roughly 250,000 clones, 60% to 75% of them appearing once. This entry comes from a study of blood T cell repertoires in COVID-19. Study information: From T cells, B-cell-depleted T cells, or PBMCs came the material, which was cDNA or gDNA.

The TCR sequence derives from a woman at least 80 years old with acute or convalescent COVID-19. The sequencing sample was made of peripheral blood.

The CDR3 sequence is CASGAQKSEAFF. The CDR3 DNA sequence: TGTGCCAGCGGGGCTCAGAAATCGGAAGCTTTCTTT. This rearrangement joins TRBV11-2 to TRBJ1-1; possible D gene TRBD1, 5 bases. Trimming took 8 bases from V and 8 from J, leaving 15 bases between them. Germline assignment: CDR1 SGHAT and CDR2 FQNNGV. This CDR3 has 12 amino acids.